This record covers a single T cell receptor beta chain. TCRdb's copy holds only in-frame clones and misses some; the assay was immunoSEQ multiplex PCR. The table shows about 86,000 clones, with 70% to 90% occurring only once. The CDR3 spans 14 residues. Germline values: CDR1 SEHNR, CDR2 FQNEAQ (reference sequence). V dropped 1 base and J dropped 13 bases, with 20 bases sitting between them. The data were taken from a study of cytotoxic CD8 clonotypes in ibrutinib-treated CLL. The sample consisted of PBMCs, taken before ibrutinib treatment. The receptor's source is a human donor with chronic lymphocytic leukemia. The chain joins TRBV7-9 to TRBJ2-7, with D perhaps TRBD1 (6 bases). CDR3 nucleotides: TGTGCCAGCAGCTTAGATTTACAAGGGGACAAACCATACTTC. The encoded protein is CASSLDLQGDKPYF. Using reference TRBV7-9 and TRBJ2-7 for the parts outside the CDR3, the full variable domain is DTGVSQNPRHKITKRGQNVTFRCDPISEHNRLYWYRQTLGQGPEFLTYFQNEAQLEKSRLLSDRFSAERPKGSFSTLEIQRTEQGDSAMYLCASSLDLQGDKPYFGPGTRLTVT.